Here is one TCR beta chain with its context. Its antigen is currently not known. No qualities accompany the bases; no much larger clone lies one base away. The library relied on the immunoSEQ multiplex PCR assay. For the multiplex PCR, a mixture combining 60 forward primers for TCR Vbeta segments and 13 reverse primers for TCR Jbeta segments was used. A multiplex PCR assay on genomic DNA amplified the CDR3 region of rearranged TCR beta genes. The amplified TCR beta libraries were sequenced on the Illumina HiSeq System as 87-base-pair reads. As for the authors' bioinformatics: In a later analysis, tens of millions of unique TCR beta chains were counted across the 500 to 850 repertoires, and roughly 10 million of these chains were shared by at least two donors. To remove PCR and sequencing errors, raw reads were error-corrected and collapsed into unique sequences using a nearest-neighbor algorithm that merged closely related sequences. Alignment of CDR3 sequences to IMGT reference sequences was used to assign V, D and J gene segments. For a sequence to be retained, a match of at least six nucleotides was required to both a V gene segment and a J gene segment. Rearrangements were classified as productive when the CDR3 lacked stop codons and remained in frame with V and J, and all other rearrangements were classified as non-productive. Following IMGT convention, CDR3 was defined as the stretch from the second conserved V-encoded cysteine to the conserved J-encoded phenylalanine. Sequences without an unambiguous match to a single V gene segment were excluded from the earlier analysis of a few hundred of the donors. In an earlier analysis of a few hundred of the donors, V segments were called functional above 56.7% productive rearrangements and were called segregating when the between-donor standard deviation exceeded 5%. A statistical classification framework was built to diagnose cytomegalovirus status from the catalog of TCR beta chain sequences. In a later analysis, V and J genes were assigned by comparing TCR nucleotide sequences against IMGT/GENE-DB human TR gene sequences. A later analysis assigned CDR3 sequences and most-parsimonious VDJ recombination scenarios with the TCRdist pipeline. In a later analysis, each TCR beta chain was defined by its CDR3 amino acid sequence together with its V-gene family, and reads without a unique V-gene family were excluded. As a way to deal with suspected cross-contamination and a sequencing artifact, a later analysis dropped approximately 590 nucleotide sequences that were highly shared and had low generation probability. In a later analysis, a clonal expansion index was calculated for each public chain from normalized within-repertoire ranks of inferred template counts. In a later analysis, generation probabilities were computed with a VDJ recombination model fitted to out-of-frame rearrangements, and the resulting probabilities were checked against IGoR. A later analysis scored TCR-TCR, TCR-HLA and TCR-CMV co-occurrence with hypergeometric tests, applying a repertoire-size bias correction to TCR pairs. False discovery rates were estimated in a later analysis by permuting HLA or CMV assignments 20 times. In a later analysis, co-occurring TCRs were grouped with DBSCAN, and TCRdist sequence similarity was added when clustering was performed within HLA-allele-positive subsets. For co-occurrence clustering, repertoires with fewer than 30,000 or more than 120,000 public chains were excluded, along with four to six repertoires with anomalous nucleotide sharing. In its TCRdb copy, this immuneACCESS table keeps in-frame sequences only and misses some clones. Where compared with another copy, unresolved V genes explain less than half of these, and the others have no known cause. Clone size and V and J calls were adopted from that table, with D and trimming inferred from the DNA. This sample is represented by under 150,000 clones; 80% of them were singletons. The top ten clonotypes cover around 3% of the sample.

This specimen comes from a study of cytomegalovirus exposure and HLA in healthy donors (dated 2017 in TCRdb). General notes on the study: An earlier analysis of around 600 of the donors reported approximately 300 Gb of sequence data and 100 million to 140 million unique TCR beta sequences from about 180 million T cells. Around 300 gigabases of sequencing data and 70 million to 100 million unique TCR sequences were included in an early release covering about 700 HLA-typed donors. Of the 398 genotyped donors, roughly 80% fell in the genetic ancestry cluster associated with self-reported Caucasian donors. The aim of the study was to test whether cataloging public T cell receptors could identify signatures of past pathogen exposure. Using immunosequencing, the study profiled T cell repertoires from fewer than 700 subjects and related those repertoires to cytomegalovirus serostatus. A separate validation cohort of roughly 110 different subjects was used in addition to the approximately 610-subject first cohort. The study combined high-throughput TCR immunosequencing, statistical association of individual TCRs with disease status, and machine learning to predict cytomegalovirus infection status. To study patterns of TCR occurrence, a later analysis re-analyzed previously published TCR beta repertoires from 666 donors and added high-resolution HLA genotyping. Rather than drawing on any new phenotypic data, the later analysis identified candidate immune exposures from TCR beta sequences and the way those sequences occurred across donors. An earlier analysis of 450 to 750 of the donors used high-throughput TCR beta sequencing to judge whether each TCR beta V gene segment behaved as functional or pseudogenic. Donor age, sex, ethnicity and CMV serostatus were compiled alongside the repertoire data. In a later genetic analysis, genome-wide SNP genotypes for about three fifths of the roughly 670 donors were used, and that subset was treated as a discovery cohort. All discovery cohort repertoires had been generated on a single sequencing platform. HLA typing covered class I and class II loci at four-digit resolution. Typing coverage differed by locus: A, B, C, DRB1 and DQB1 were typed in about 620-640 donors, DQA1 in 500 to 550, DPA1 in over 600, and DPB1 in just under 480. A handful of DR-DQ haplotypes were treated as single units for association and clustering because of strong linkage in the cohort. Across approximately 420 genotyped donors of the cohort, an average of roughly 230,000 unique TCR beta nucleotide sequences per donor were sequenced, and 15% to 20% of those sequences were non-productive. What the study reported, not specific to this receptor: According to a later analysis, TCR association rates differed among HLA loci, with DRB1 alleles showing the most associated TCRs and HLA-C alleles showing the fewest. Presence/absence analyses assumed roughly uniform sequencing depth across donors, an assumption that may not hold. A later analysis associated some 17,000 TCR beta sequences with specific HLA alleles at a false discovery rate of 0.05. It was suggested by the authors that the approach could potentially be generalized to other disease states and immunological phenotypes. In a later genetic analysis, a missense DCLRE1C variant was associated with V-gene and J-gene trimming of TCR beta chains, and the association was replicated in an independent cohort. While some public TCRs were present in many individuals, most TCR sequences turned up only very rarely across donors. In a later analysis, HLA-associated TCR beta chains showed more clonal expansion and lower generation probabilities than non-associated chains that were equally common. According to a later analysis, parvovirus B19, influenza, CMV and Epstein-Barr virus appeared linked to several top co-occurrence clusters. The classifier was reported to diagnose cytomegalovirus status with high specificity and sensitivity in both the original cohort and the validation cohort. The earlier analysis of fewer than 750 of the donors excluded approximately 17 rarely observed V segments, including chromosome 9 orphons, because counts were too low. A further reported finding was that TCR beta sequences accurately predicted the HLA-A and HLA-B alleles for most subjects in the first cohort. Correlated functional status among segregating V segments might be attributable to linkage disequilibrium, but an unknown experimental factor could not be ruled out. Strong co-occurrence of HLA alleles, especially DR and DQ, made assigning TCR associations to individual alleles difficult. Because HLA typing was missing for some donors at each locus, association tests included only the typed subset. A few of the identified cytomegalovirus-associated TCR beta chains were confirmed in vitro to be specific for cytomegalovirus antigens. Some IMGT-functional V segments, including TRBV6-2 and TRBV6-3, could not be distinguished by the 87-base-pair reads and were therefore excluded. In an earlier analysis of about 600 of the donors, most TCR beta V segments appeared in productive rearrangements about 87% or about 30% of the time, broadly matching IMGT annotations. A cluster of highly shared sequence variants was judged likely to represent a technical artifact of the sequencing pipeline. In a later analysis, most CMV-associated TCR beta chains were found to appear HLA-restricted, with HLA associations seemingly driven largely by CMV exposure. The study listed 150 to 200 TCR beta chains as associated with cytomegalovirus. According to a later genetic analysis, donors in an Asian-associated ancestry cluster had fewer N-insertions in productive TCRs than the approximately 710-donor mean. CMV serostatus was the only immune exposure information available for the cohort. In this cohort, only TCR beta chains were sequenced, and detectable features were limited by the absence of alpha or paired-chain data.

The germline V gene provides CDR1 KGHSH and CDR2 LQKENI. Trimming at the junction amounts to 3 bases on V and 4 bases on J, and the germline ends lie 12 bases apart. There are 15 amino acids in the CDR3, from cysteine to phenylalanine inclusive. The DNA shown is the 45-base CDR3, in frame from base 1. In total, roughly 670 healthy bone marrow donors made up the cohort. Cohort members were all nominally healthy when sampled, although unrecorded immune exposures were likely present. The donor was CMV seronegative and belonged to the group of more than 300 seronegative cohort members. Every donor gave a peripheral blood sample, and the peripheral blood mononuclear cells from that sample were used for TCR beta sequencing. Genomic DNA extraction from the blood cell samples was performed with the Qiagen DNeasy Blood Extraction Kit.

The V and J genes are TRBV18 and TRBJ2-2, with TRBD1 as a weak D call on 6 bases. Specimen: PBMCs. The source of this sequence is a male donor in good health and CMV-seronegative. The CDR3 amino acid sequence is: CASSPIQGFTGELFF. The DNA sequence is given as TGTGCCAGCTCACCCATACAGGGTTTCACCGGGGAGCTGTTTTTT.